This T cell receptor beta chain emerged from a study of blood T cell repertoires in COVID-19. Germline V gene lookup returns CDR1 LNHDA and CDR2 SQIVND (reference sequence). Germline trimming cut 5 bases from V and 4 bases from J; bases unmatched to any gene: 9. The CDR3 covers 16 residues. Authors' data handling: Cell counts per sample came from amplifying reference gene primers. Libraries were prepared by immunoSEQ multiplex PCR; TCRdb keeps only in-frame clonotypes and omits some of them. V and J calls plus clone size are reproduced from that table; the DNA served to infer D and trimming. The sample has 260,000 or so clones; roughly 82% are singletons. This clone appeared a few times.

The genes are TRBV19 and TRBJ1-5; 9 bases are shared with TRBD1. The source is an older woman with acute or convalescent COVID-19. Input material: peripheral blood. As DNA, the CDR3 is TGTGCCAGTAGTGTTACAGGGGGCGGAGGGAATCAGCCCCAGCATTTT. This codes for CASSVTGGGGNQPQHF.